The 10 T cell receptor beta chains below all came from one sample that was sequenced in a study of blood T cell repertoires in COVID-19. Clones were sequenced by immunoSEQ multiplex PCR, and TCRdb holds only the in-frame ones, with some missing. This sample has roughly 200,000 clones; almost 90% occur once, and the top ten carry 1.5%. Sequenced sample: peripheral blood. Receptors were obtained from a man between 18 and 29 years old with active or convalescent COVID-19.

V and J are TRBV10-3 and TRBJ1-1; a possible D gene is TRBD1 (5 bases). Trimming cost V 4 bases and J 4 bases, with 7 bases left between them. Germline lookup yields CDR1 ENHRY and CDR2 SYGVKD. The CDR3 covers 12 residues. The CDR3 DNA is TGTGCCATCAGTGCAGGGATCACTGAAGCTTTCTTT. This translates into CAISAGITEAFF.

J is TRBJ2-2 and V is TRBV7-6; D may be TRBD2 (5 bases). Looked up from germline, CDR1 is SGHVS and CDR2 is FNYEAQ. Deletions cut 7 bases from V and 0 bases from J, with 12 bases between. CDR3 length: 15 residues. CDR3 protein: CASTFGEANTGELFF. CDR3 DNA sequence: TGTGCCAGCACCTTCGGGGAAGCGAACACCGGGGAGCTGTTTTTT.

The chain joins TRBV14 to TRBJ2-1, with 13 bases fitting TRBD2. This CDR3 contains 16 residues. Germline CDR1 is SGHDN and CDR2 is FVKESK. The J segment lost 10 bases and the V segment lost 5 bases, leaving 11 bases of the junction unmatched. In DNA, the CDR3 is TGTGCCAGCAGCACTCCGGGACTAGCGGGAAAGGGGGAGCAGTTCTTC. Translation: CASSTPGLAGKGEQFF. The full variable domain, completed using reference TRBV14 and TRBJ2-1, is EAGVTQFPSHSVIEKGQTVTLRCDPISGHDNLYWYRRVMGKEIKFLLHFVKESKQDESGMPNNRFLAERTGGTYSTLKVQPAELEDSGVYFCASSTPGLAGKGEQFFGPGTRLTVL.

V and J are TRBV10-3 and TRBJ1-2; D is unclear. Germline assignment: CDR1 ENHRY and CDR2 SYGVKD. The germline V and J ends were trimmed by 4 bases and 6 bases, with 18 bases remaining between them. CDR3 size: 15 residues. The chain's CDR3 is CAISGLSPQLDGYTF. The DNA of the CDR3 is TGTGCCATCAGTGGACTATCCCCTCAGCTTGATGGCTACACCTTC.

This rearrangement joins TRBV7-9 to TRBJ1-5; TRBD1 is a possible D gene (6 bases). In germline, CDR1 is SEHNR, CDR2 FQNEAQ (reference sequence). The CDR3 totals 14 residues. The V end lost 1 base, the J end lost 9 bases, and 13 bases lay between the germline ends. The CDR3 region has the DNA TGTGCCAGCAGCTTAGAGGGGACACCCTCGCCCCAGCATTTT. Its protein product is CASSLEGTPSPQHF.

This clone was seen a few times. The chain links TRBV24-1 to TRBJ1-5; 7 bases are a match to TRBD1. CDR1 and CDR2 (germline): KGHDR, SFDVKD. The J segment lost 5 bases and the V segment lost 0 bases, leaving 6 bases of the junction unmatched. The CDR3 extends over 16 amino acids. This CDR3 is CATSDLYRGSDQPQHF. The DNA of the CDR3 is TGTGCCACCAGTGATTTGTACAGGGGATCCGATCAGCCCCAGCATTTT.

The V and J genes are TRBV7-8 and TRBJ2-7; D is ambiguous. CDR1 is SGHVS, CDR2 FQNEAQ, per germline. The CDR3 length is 14 residues. V was trimmed by 3 bases and J by 7 bases, leaving 16 bases between them. The CDR3 DNA sequence: TGTGCCAGCAGCTTGGGCCACACCGCTGGGGAGCAGTACTTC. Translation: CASSLGHTAGEQYF.

J is TRBJ2-2 and V is TRBV28, with TRBD2 identical over 9 bases. This CDR3 is built from 17 residues. Per germline, CDR1 MDHEN and CDR2 SYDVKM. J was trimmed by 4 bases and V by 6 bases; bases with no gene match: 12. CDR3 sequence reads: CASSSSSGIFFTGELFF. In DNA, the CDR3 is TGTGCCAGCAGCTCGTCTAGCGGGATATTTTTCACCGGGGAGCTGTTTTTT. Using reference TRBV28 and TRBJ2-2 for the parts outside the CDR3, the full variable domain is DVKVTQSSRYLVKRTGEKVFLECVQDMDHENMFWYRQDPGLGLRLIYFSYDVKMKEKGDIPEGYSVSREKKERFSLILESASTNQTSMYLCASSSSSGIFFTGELFFGEGSRLTVL.

The chain is built from TRBV7-2 and TRBJ2-1, with 12 bases lining up with TRBD2. CDR3 length: 16 residues. Per the germline V gene, CDR1 is SGHTA and CDR2 is FQGNSA. V was clipped by 3 bases and J by 10 bases; unmatched bases: 10. In nucleotides, the CDR3 is TGTGCCAGCAGCTTCCTGACTAGCGGGAGAGGTAGGGAGCAGTTCTTC. It encodes CASSFLTSGRGREQFF.

This clone was found once. The CDR3 DNA is TGTGCTAGTGGTTTGGGACAGGGCTCGGGATATCAGCCCCAGCATTTT. Its translation is CASGLGQGSGYQPQHF. This chain connects TRBV12-5 to TRBJ1-5; 7 positions match TRBD1. Germline V lookup: CDR1 LGHNT, CDR2 FRNRAP. J gave up 5 bases and V 1 base, and 8 bases lay outside the gene matches. CDR3 length: 16 amino acids.